This T cell receptor (beta chain) originates from a study of blood T cell repertoires in COVID-19. Germline CDR1 reads SGHVS; CDR2 reads FNYEAQ. The V segment lost 1 base and the J segment 4 bases; nucleotides outside the gene matches: 4. The CDR3 sequence is 16 residues long. This clone was counted only a few times. The protocol was immunoSEQ multiplex PCR, while the TCRdb copy is restricted to in-frame clones and leaves out a portion. This table has around 100,000 clones, about 85% appearing once. This chain uses TRBV7-6 with TRBJ2-2, with 9 positions matching TRBD1. This TCR was recovered from a man between 50 and 59 years old with acute or convalescent COVID-19. The sample comprised peripheral blood. CDR3 sequence (DNA): TGTGCCAGCAGCTTAGGGACAGGGGACTCCACCGGGGAGCTGTTTTTT. Translated: CASSLGTGDSTGELFF.